The 12 T cell receptor beta chains reported below all come from one sample, sequenced in a study of CD8 T cells in Susac syndrome. cDNA came from about 0.5 to 1 ug RNA primed by random hexamers. TCRdb independently ran MiXCR on the immunoSEQ multiplex PCR reads; one entry per CDR3 protein. The sample shows tens of thousands of distinct CDR3 sequences, just under 95% of them seen only once. The sample consisted of CD8+ T cells from PBMCs. The origin of the receptors is a human donor with multiple sclerosis.

In its sample, this clonotype was seen once. This chain links TRBV29-1 with TRBJ2-3; D is possibly TRBD2 (5 bases). This CDR3 contains 14 residues. Trimming cost V 0 bases and J 2 bases, with 9 bases left between them. Germline CDR1 SQVTM, CDR2 ANQGSEA. Here the CDR3 reads CSVEESGYTDTQYF. CDR3 in DNA: TGCAGCGTTGAAGAGAGCGGATACACAGATACGCAGTATTTT.

The chain uses TRBV29-1 and TRBJ2-5, with no clear D. The V end was cut by 7 bases, the J end by 5 bases, with 17 bases between. The CDR3 has 13 amino acids. Per germline, CDR1 SQVTM and CDR2 ANQGSEA. As DNA, the CDR3 is TGCAGCGCGCCCACCCCAGGTGGGGAGACCCAGTACTTC. Translation gives CSAPTPGGETQYF. Complete variable domain (other parts from reference TRBV29-1 and TRBJ2-5): SAVISQKPSRDICQRGTSLTIQCQVDSQVTMMFWYRQQPGQSLTLIATANQGSEATYESGFVIDKFPISRPNLTFSTLTVSNMSPEDSSIYLCSAPTPGGETQYFGPGTRLLVL.

The chain combines TRBV27 with TRBJ2-7; a possible D gene is TRBD1 (6 bases). Germline CDR1 MNHEY, CDR2 SMNVEV (reference sequence). The CDR3 has 14 residues. The germline V and J ends were trimmed by 6 bases and 4 bases, with 16 bases remaining between them. The DNA of the CDR3 is TGTGCCAGCAGCATCCTCGGACAGTATTACGAGCAGTACTTC. Translated: CASSILGQYYEQYF.

The CDR3 nucleotides are TGTGCCAGCGGACCCGCGGGGAGCAATCAGCCCCAGCATTTT. It encodes CASGPAGSNQPQHF. The gene calls are TRBV12-3 or TRBV12-4 and TRBJ1-5; D call uncertain. The CDR3 length is 14 residues. V gave up 8 bases and J gave up 1 base, with 12 bases separating them.

The chain carries TRBV7-9 and TRBJ1-1; possible D gene TRBD1, 5 bases. The CDR3 loop spans 12 amino acids. With 5 bases removed from V and 7 bases from J, the gap between germline ends came to 11 bases. CDR1 SEHNR and CDR2 FQNEAQ come from the germline V gene (reference sequence). The CDR3 loop is CASSDGGVEAFF. The CDR3 coding sequence is TGTGCCAGCAGCGATGGAGGGGTTGAAGCTTTCTTT.

V usage is TRBV4-1 and J usage is TRBJ2-1; 7 nucleotides align to TRBD2. Germline V gene data show CDR1 as MGHRA and CDR2 as YSYEKL. The CDR3 totals 17 residues. J lost 6 bases, V lost 5 bases, and 16 bases had no gene match. The CDR3 is CASSGSPPPGEGNEQFF. CDR3 sequence (DNA): TGCGCCAGCAGCGGTTCCCCTCCCCCCGGGGAGGGCAATGAGCAGTTCTTC.

The chain recombines TRBV25-1 with TRBJ1-1; D call uncertain. The CDR3 loop spans 16 amino acids. With 2 bases removed from V and 2 bases from J, the gap between germline ends came to 15 bases. The germline gives CDR1 MGHDK, CDR2 SYGVNS. CDR3 coding DNA: TGTGCCAGCAGTGAAGTTCTCCCGGGCGGCAACACTGAAGCTTTCTTT. Protein sequence: CASSEVLPGGNTEAFF.

The chain links TRBV12-3 or TRBV12-4 to TRBJ1-2; D is unclear. The CDR3 covers 12 residues. V was cut by 7 bases and J by 4 bases, with 10 bases left in between. The CDR3 DNA follows: TGTGCCAGCACCCACGAGTCCTATGGCTACACCTTC. This encodes CASTHESYGYTF.

The chain couples TRBV4-1 to TRBJ2-7; 12 bases match TRBD1. CDR3 length equals 18 residues. Trimming cost V 4 bases and J 1 base; bases outside gene matches: 11. Per germline, CDR1 MGHRA and CDR2 YSYEKL. CDR3 coding DNA: TGCGCCAGCAGCCTCTCCGGGACAGGGGGCCCAATTTCCTACGAGCAGTACTTC. Its protein product is CASSLSGTGGPISYEQYF.

The chain links TRBV15 to TRBJ2-5; no firm D call. Between the trimmed V and J ends, which lost 1 base and 2 bases, there was a span of 11 bases. The CDR3 covers 15 residues. Germline V lookup: CDR1 LNHNV, CDR2 YYDKDF (reference sequence). In nucleotides, the CDR3 is TGTGCCACCAGCAGAGGCGGTACAGCTCAAGAGACCCAGTACTTC. Protein sequence: CATSRGGTAQETQYF.

This clonotype was observed once. The V and J genes are TRBV6-5 and TRBJ1-1, with D unclear. V lost 0 bases and J 5 bases, leaving 10 bases between the germline ends. The CDR3 is 14 amino acids. Germline V lookup: CDR1 MNHEY, CDR2 SVGAGI. The DNA of the CDR3 is TGTGCCAGCAGTTACTCGATTGAGAGGACTGAAGCTTTCTTT. This gives the protein CASSYSIERTEAFF.

The V and J genes are TRBV12-3 or TRBV12-4 and TRBJ2-2, with no clear D. V was trimmed by 4 bases and J by 0 bases, leaving 6 bases between them. The CDR3 runs to 14 residues. The CDR3 bases are TGTGCCAGCAGTTACGGCCCGAACACCGGGGAGCTGTTTTTT. Residues: CASSYGPNTGELFF.